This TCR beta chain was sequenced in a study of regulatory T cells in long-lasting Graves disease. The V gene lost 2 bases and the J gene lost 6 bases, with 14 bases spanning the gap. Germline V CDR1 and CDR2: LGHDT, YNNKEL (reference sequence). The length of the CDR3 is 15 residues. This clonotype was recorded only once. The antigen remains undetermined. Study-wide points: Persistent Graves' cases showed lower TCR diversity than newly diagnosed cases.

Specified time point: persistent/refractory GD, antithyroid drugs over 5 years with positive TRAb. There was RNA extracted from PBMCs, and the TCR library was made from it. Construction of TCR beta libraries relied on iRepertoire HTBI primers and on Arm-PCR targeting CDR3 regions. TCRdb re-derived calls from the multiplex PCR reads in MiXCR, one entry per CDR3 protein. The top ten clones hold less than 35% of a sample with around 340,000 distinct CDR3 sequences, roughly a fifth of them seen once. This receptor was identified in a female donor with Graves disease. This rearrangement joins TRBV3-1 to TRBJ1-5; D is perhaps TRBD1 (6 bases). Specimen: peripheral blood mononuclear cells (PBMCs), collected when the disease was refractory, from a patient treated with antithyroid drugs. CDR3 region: CASSQSRGVGQPQHF. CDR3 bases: TGTGCCAGCAGCCAATCGAGGGGGGTTGGTCAGCCCCAGCATTTT.